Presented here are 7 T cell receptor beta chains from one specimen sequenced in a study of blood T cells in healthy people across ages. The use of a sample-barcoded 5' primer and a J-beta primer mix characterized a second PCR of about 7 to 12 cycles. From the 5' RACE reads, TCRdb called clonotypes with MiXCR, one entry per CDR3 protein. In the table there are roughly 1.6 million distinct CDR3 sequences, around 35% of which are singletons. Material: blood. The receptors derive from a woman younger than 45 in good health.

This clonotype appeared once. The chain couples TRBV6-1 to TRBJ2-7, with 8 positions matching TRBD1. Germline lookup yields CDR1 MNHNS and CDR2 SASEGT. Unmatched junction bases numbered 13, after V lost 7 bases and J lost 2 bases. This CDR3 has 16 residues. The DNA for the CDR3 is TGTGCCAGCACTCTTATGGGAACGACAGGGGCCTACGAGCAGTACTTC. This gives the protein CASTLMGTTGAYEQYF.

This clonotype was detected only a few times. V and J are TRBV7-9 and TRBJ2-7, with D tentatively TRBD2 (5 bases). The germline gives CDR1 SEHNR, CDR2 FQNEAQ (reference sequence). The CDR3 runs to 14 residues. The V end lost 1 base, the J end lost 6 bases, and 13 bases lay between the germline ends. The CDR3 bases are TGTGCCAGCAGCTTAGGGCAGACTACCTGCGAGCAGTACTTC. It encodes CASSLGQTTCEQYF.

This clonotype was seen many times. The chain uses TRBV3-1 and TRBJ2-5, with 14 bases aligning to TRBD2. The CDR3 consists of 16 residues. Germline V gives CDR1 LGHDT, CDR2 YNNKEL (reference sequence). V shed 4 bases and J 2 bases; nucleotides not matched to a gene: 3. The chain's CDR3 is CASSPGLAGAQETQYF. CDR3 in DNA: TGTGCCAGCAGCCCGGGACTAGCGGGGGCGCAAGAGACCCAGTACTTC.

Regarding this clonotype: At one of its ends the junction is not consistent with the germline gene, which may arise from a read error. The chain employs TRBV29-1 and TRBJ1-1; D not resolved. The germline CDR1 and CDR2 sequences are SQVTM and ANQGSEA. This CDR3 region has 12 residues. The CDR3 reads CGVSHLNTEAFF. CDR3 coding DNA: TGCGGCGTGAGTCACTTGAACACTGAAGCTTTCTTT. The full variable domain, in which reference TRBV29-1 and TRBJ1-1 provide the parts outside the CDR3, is SAVISQKPSRDICQRGTSLTIQCQVDSQVTMMFWYRQQPGQSLTLIATANQGSEATYESGFVIDKFPISRPNLTFSTLTVSNMSPEDSSIYLCGVSHLNTEAFFGQGTRLTVV.

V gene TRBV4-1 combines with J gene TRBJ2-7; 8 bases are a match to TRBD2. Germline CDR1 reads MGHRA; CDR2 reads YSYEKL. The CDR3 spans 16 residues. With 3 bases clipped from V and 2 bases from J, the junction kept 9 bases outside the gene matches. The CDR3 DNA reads TGCGCCAGCAGCCAGGGAGGGAGCGGGAGAACCTACGAGCAGTACTTC. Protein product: CASSQGGSGRTYEQYF.

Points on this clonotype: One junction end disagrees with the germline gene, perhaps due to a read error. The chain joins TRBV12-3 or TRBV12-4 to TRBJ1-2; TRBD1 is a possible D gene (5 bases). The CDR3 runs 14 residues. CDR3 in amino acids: CASSFQGGINGNTF. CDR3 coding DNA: TGTGCCAGCAGTTTTCAGGGCGGTATAAATGGCAACACCTTC.

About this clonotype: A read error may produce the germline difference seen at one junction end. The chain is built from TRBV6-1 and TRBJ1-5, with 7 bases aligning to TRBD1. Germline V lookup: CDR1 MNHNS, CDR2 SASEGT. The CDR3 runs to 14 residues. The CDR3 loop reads CASRKTGSNEPQHF. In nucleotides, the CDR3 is TGTGCCAGCAGAAAGACAGGGAGCAATGAGCCCCAGCATTTT.